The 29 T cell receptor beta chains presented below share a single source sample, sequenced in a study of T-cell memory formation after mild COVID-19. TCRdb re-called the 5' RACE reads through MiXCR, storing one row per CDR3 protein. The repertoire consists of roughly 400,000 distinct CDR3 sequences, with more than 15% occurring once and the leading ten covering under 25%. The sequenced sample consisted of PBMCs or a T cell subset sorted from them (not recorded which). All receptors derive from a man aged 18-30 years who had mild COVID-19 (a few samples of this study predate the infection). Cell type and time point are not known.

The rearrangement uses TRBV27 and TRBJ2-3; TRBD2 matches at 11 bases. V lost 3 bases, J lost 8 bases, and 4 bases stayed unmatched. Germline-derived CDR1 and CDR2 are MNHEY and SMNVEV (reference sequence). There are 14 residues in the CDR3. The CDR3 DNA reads TGTGCCAGCAGTTTTAGCGGGGGGGTGGTTACGCAGTATTTT. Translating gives CASSFSGGVVTQYF.

The DNA of the CDR3 is TGCGGAGGACAAGGTTTCGGCCCTGAAGCTTTCTTT. This codes for CGGQGFGPEAFF. The V and J genes are TRBV29-1 and TRBJ1-1, with D possibly TRBD1 on 5 matching bases. Germline V gene data show CDR1 as SQVTM and CDR2 as ANQGSEA. CDR3 size: 12 residues. The full variable domain, in which reference TRBV29-1 and TRBJ1-1 provide the parts outside the CDR3, is SAVISQKPSRDICQRGTSLTIQCQVDSQVTMMFWYRQQPGQSLTLIATANQGSEATYESGFVIDKFPISRPNLTFSTLTVSNMSPEDSSIYLCGGQGFGPEAFFGQGTRLTVV.

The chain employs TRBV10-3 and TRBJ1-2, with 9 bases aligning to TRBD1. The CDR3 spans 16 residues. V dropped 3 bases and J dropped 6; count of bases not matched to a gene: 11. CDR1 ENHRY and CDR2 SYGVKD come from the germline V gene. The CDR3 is CAISEQPGQGAHGYTF. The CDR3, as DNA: TGTGCCATCAGTGAACAACCGGGACAGGGAGCCCATGGCTACACCTTC.

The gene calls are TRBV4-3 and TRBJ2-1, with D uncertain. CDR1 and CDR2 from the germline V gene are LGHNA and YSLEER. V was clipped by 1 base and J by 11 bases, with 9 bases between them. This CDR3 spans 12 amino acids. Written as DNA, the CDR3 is TGCGCCAGCAGCCAAGTGCGGAGTAAGCAGTTCTTC. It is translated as CASSQVRSKQFF.

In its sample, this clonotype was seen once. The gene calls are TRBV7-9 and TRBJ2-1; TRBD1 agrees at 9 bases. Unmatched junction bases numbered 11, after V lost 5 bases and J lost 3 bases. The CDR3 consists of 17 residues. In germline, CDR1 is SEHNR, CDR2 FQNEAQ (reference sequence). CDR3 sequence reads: CASSPRAGTGSYNEQFF. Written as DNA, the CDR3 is TGTGCCAGCAGCCCCCGGGCGGGGACAGGGAGCTACAATGAGCAGTTCTTC.

The CDR3, as DNA: TGTGCCAGCTCACCACCCTCCGTTCGGGACGAAAAACTGTTTTTT. It specifies CASSPPSVRDEKLFF. The gene calls are TRBV18 and TRBJ1-4; D perhaps matches TRBD1 (5 bases). The CDR3 is 15 residues long. V was clipped by 0 bases and J by 8 bases, with 13 bases between them. Germline assignment: CDR1 KGHSH and CDR2 LQKENI.

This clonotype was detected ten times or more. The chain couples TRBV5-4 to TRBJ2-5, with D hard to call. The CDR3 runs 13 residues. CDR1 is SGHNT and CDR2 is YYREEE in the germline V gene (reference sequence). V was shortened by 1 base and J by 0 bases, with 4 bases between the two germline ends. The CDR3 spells CASSLSYQETQYF. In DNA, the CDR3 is TGTGCCAGCAGCTTGTCTTACCAAGAGACCCAGTACTTC.

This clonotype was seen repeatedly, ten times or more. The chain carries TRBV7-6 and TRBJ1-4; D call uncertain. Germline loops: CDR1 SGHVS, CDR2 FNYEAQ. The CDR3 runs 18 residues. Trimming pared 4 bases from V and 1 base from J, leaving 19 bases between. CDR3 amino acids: CASSSVPAGIQTNEKLFF. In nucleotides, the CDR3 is TGTGCCAGCAGCTCCGTCCCAGCCGGGATCCAAACTAATGAAAAACTGTTTTTT.

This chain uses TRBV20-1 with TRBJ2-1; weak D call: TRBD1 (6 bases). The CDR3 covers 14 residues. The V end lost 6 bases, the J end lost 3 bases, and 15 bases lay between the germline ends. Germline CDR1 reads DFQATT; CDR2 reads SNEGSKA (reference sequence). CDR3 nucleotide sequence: TGCAGTGCGCCGGAGACAGGAATCTACAATGAGCAGTTCTTC. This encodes CSAPETGIYNEQFF.

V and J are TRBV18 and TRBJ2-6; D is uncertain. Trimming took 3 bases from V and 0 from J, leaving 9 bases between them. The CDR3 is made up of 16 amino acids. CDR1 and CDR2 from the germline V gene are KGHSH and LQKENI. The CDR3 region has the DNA TGTGCCAGCTCACCCGACGAGCTCTCTGGGGCCAACGTCCTGACTTTC. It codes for CASSPDELSGANVLTF.

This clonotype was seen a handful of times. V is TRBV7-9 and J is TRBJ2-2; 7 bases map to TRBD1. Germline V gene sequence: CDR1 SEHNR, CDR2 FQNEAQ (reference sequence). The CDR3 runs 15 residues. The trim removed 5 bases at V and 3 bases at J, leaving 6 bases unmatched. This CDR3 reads CASSERGPDTGELFF. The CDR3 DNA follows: TGTGCCAGCAGCGAGAGGGGGCCCGACACCGGGGAGCTGTTTTTT. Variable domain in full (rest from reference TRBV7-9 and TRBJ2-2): DTGVSQNPRHKITKRGQNVTFRCDPISEHNRLYWYRQTLGQGPEFLTYFQNEAQLEKSRLLSDRFSAERPKGSFSTLEIQRTEQGDSAMYLCASSERGPDTGELFFGEGSRLTVL.

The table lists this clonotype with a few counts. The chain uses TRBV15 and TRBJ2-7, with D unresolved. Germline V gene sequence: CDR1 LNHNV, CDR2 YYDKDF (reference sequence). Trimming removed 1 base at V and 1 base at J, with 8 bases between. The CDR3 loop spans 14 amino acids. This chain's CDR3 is CATSRVEGSYEQYV. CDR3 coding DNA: TGTGCCACCAGCAGAGTGGAAGGTTCCTACGAGCAGTACGTC.

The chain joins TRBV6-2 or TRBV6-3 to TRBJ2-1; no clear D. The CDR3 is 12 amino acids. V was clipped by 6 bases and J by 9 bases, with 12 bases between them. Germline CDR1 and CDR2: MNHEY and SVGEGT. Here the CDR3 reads CASSPLKGEQFF. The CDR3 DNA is TGTGCCAGCAGCCCGCTAAAGGGTGAGCAGTTCTTC.

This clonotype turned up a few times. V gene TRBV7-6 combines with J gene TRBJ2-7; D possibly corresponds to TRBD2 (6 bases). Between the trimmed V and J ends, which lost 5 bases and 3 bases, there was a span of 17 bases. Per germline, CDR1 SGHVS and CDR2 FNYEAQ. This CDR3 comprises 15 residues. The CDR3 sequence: CASSPGTPEIYEQYF. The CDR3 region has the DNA TGTGCCAGCAGCCCAGGGACTCCGGAGATCTACGAGCAGTACTTC.

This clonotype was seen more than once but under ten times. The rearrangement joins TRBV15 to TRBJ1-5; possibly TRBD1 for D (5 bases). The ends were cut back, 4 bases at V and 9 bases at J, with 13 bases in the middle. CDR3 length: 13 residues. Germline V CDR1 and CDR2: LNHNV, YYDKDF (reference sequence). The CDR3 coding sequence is TGTGCCACCAGCACAGGGTCCCGAGTGCCCCAGCATTTT. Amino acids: CATSTGSRVPQHF.

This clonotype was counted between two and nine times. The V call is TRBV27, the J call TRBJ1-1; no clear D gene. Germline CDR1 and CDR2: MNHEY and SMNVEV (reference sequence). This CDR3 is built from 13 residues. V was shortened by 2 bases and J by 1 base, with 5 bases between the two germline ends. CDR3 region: CASSLMANTEAFF. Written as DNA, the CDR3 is TGTGCCAGCAGTTTAATGGCGAACACTGAAGCTTTCTTT.

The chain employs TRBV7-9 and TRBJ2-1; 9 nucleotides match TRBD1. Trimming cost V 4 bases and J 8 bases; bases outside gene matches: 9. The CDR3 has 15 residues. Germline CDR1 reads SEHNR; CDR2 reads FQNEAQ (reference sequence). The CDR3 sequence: CASSSPDRGGDEQFF. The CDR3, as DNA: TGTGCCAGCAGCTCTCCGGACAGGGGTGGAGATGAGCAGTTCTTC.

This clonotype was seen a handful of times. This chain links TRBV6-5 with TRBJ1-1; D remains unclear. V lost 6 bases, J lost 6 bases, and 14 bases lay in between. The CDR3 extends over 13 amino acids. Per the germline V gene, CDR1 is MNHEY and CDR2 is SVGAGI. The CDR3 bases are TGTGCCAGCAGCCTTAGACAAGCCCCTGAAGCTTTCTTT. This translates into CASSLRQAPEAFF.

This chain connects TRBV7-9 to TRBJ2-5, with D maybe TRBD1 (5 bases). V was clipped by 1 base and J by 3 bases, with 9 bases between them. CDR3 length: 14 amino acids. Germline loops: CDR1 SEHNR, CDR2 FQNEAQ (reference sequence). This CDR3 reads CASSLVGREETQYF. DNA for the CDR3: TGTGCCAGCAGCTTAGTCGGCAGGGAAGAGACCCAGTACTTC.

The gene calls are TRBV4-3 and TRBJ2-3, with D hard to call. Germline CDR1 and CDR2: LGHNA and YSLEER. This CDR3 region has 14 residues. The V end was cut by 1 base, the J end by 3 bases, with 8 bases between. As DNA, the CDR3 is TGCGCCAGCAGCCAAGTTGCGAAGACAGATACGCAGTATTTT. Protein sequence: CASSQVAKTDTQYF.

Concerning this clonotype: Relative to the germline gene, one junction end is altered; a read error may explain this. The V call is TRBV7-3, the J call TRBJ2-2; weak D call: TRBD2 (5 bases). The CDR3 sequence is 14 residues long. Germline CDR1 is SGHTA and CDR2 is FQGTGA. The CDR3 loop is CASSLTASGGELFF. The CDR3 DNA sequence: TGTGCCAGCAGCCTAACTGCTTCGGGAGGGGAGCTGTTTTTT.

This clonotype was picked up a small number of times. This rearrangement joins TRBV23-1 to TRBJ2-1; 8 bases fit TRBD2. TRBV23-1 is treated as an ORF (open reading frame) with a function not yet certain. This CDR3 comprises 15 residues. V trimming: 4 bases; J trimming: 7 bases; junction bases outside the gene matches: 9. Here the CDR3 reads CASSPHREGKNEQFF. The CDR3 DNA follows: TGCGCCAGCAGTCCCCATCGGGAGGGCAAGAATGAGCAGTTCTTC.

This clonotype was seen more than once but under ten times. CDR3 sequence (DNA): TGCGCCAGCAGCTTGAATCCGCGGCTAGCGGGGGGGCCAGATACGCAGTATTTT. The encoded protein is CASSLNPRLAGGPDTQYF. The chain carries TRBV5-1 and TRBJ2-3, with 12 bases fitting TRBD2. Germline loops: CDR1 SGHRS, CDR2 YFSETQ. The CDR3 spans 18 residues. Germline trimming cut 1 base from V and 4 bases from J; bases unmatched to any gene: 10.

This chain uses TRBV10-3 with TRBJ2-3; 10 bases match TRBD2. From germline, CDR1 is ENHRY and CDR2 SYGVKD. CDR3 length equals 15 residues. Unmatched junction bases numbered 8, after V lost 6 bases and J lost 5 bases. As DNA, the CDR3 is TGTGCCATCAGAGATAGCGGGGGGTTGGTAGATACGCAGTATTTT. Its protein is CAIRDSGGLVDTQYF.

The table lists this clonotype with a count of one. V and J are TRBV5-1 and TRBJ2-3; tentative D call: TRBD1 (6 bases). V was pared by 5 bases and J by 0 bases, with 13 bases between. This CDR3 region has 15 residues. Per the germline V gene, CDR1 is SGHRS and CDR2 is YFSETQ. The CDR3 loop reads CASSPGATSTDTQYF. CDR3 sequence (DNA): TGCGCCAGCAGTCCAGGGGCTACTAGCACAGATACGCAGTATTTT. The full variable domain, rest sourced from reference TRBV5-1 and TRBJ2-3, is KAGVTQTPRYLIKTRGQQVTLSCSPISGHRSVSWYQQTPGQGLQFLFEYFSETQRNKGNFPGRFSGRQFSNSRSEMNVSTLELGDSALYLCASSPGATSTDTQYFGPGTRLTVL.

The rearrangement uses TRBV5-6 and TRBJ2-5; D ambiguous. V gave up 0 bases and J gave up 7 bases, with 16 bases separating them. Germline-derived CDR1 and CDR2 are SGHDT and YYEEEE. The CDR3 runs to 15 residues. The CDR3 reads CASSLAGPVDATQYF. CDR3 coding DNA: TGTGCCAGCAGCTTGGCCGGACCGGTTGACGCGACCCAGTACTTC.

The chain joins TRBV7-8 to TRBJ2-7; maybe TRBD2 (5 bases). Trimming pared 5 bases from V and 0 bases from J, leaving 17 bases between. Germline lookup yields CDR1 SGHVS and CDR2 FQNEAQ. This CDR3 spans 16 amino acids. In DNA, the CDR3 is TGTGCCAGCAGCCTCCATAGCGCGGCCACCTCCTACGAGCAGTACTTC. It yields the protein CASSLHSAATSYEQYF.

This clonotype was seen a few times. This CDR3 reads CASSYWGQGSNEQFF. The CDR3 coding sequence is TGTGCCAGCAGTTACTGGGGACAGGGCAGCAATGAGCAGTTCTTC. V is TRBV6-5 and J is TRBJ2-1; 9 nucleotides match TRBD1. The CDR3 contains 15 residues. CDR1 and CDR2 (germline): MNHEY, SVGAGI. The V and J ends lost 1 base and 6 bases, in that order; junction bases with no gene match: 4.

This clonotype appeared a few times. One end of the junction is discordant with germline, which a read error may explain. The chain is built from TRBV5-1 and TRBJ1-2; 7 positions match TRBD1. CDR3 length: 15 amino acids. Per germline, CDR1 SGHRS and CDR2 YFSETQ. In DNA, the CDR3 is TGCGCCAGCAGCACGCGTCTAACAGGGGACTACGGCTACACCTTC. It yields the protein CASSTRLTGDYGYTF.